Sequencing of this T cell receptor (beta chain) was carried out in a study of shared clonotypes between healthy human individuals. Points from the study as a whole: Memory subsets had estimated richness that was generally smaller than that of naive subsets.

Notes on this clone: What it binds is not known.

Germline CDR1 and CDR2: MDHEN and SYDVKM. The CDR3 covers 13 residues. V lost 10 bases to trimming and J lost 1 base, with 14 bases between them. TCRdb's copy holds only in-frame clones and misses some; the assay was immunoSEQ multiplex PCR. The sample has over 400,000 clones, 90% to 97% seen once. Source material: naive CD4+ T cells sorted from blood. Subset indicated: CD45RA+ positively selected. The V call is TRBV28, the J call TRBJ2-7; TRBD2 might be the D (5 bases). This receptor was taken from a woman aged 25 to 39 in good health. CDR3 in DNA: TGTGCCACCGCCGAGGGCTGGTCCTACGAGCAGTACTTC. The encoded protein is CATAEGWSYEQYF.